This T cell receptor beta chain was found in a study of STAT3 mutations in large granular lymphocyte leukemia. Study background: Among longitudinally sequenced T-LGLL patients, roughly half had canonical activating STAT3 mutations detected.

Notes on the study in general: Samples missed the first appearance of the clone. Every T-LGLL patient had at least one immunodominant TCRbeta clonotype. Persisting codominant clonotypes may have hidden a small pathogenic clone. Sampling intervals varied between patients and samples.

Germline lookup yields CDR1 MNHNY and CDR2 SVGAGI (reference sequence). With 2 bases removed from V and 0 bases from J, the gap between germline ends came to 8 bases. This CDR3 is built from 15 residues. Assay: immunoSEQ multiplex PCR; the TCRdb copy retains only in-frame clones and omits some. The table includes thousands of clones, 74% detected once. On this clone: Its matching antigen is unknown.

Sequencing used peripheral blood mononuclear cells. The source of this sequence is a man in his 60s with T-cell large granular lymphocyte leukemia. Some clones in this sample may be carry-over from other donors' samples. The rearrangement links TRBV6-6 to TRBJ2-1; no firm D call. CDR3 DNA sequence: TGTGCCAGCAGTTACGAGTCTTTCTCCTACAATGAGCAGTTCTTC. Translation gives CASSYESFSYNEQFF.